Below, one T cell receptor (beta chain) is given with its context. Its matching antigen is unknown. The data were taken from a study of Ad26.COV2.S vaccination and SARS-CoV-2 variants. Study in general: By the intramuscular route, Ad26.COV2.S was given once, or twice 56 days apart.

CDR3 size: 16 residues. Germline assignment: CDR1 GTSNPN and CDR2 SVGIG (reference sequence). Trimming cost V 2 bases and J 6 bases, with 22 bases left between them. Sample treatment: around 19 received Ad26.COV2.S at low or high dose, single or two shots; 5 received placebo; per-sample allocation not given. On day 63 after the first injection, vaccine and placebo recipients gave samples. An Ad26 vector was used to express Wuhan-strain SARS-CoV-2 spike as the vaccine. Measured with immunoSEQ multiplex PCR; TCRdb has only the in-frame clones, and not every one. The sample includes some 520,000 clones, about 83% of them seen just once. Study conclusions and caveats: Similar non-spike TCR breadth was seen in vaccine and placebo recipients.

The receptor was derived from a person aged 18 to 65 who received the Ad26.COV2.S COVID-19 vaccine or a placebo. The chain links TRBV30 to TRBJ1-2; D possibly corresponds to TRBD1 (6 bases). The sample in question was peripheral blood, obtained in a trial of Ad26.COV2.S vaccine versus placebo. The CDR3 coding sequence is TGTGCCTGGAGTCACTTTTGGGTCAGCCAGGGGAATGGCTACACCTTC. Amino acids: CAWSHFWVSQGNGYTF.